One and the same sample provided the 23 T cell receptor beta chains below, sequenced in a study of T cell repertoires in cytomegalovirus infection. TCRdb reanalysed the reads using MiXCR and keeps one entry per CDR3 protein. Seen here are roughly 760,000 distinct CDR3 sequences, less than 40% observed once, and the top ten hold around 3%. The specimen was PBMCs. Receptor source: a human donor in good health (CMV status not recorded). Some clones in this sample may be carry-over from other donors' samples.

Concerning this clonotype: The junction differs from germline at one of its ends, possibly a read error. The gene calls are TRBV4-1 and TRBJ1-3; 8 positions match TRBD1. The CDR3 covers 16 residues. Germline V gene data show CDR1 as MGHRA and CDR2 as YSYEKL. This chain's CDR3 is CASSQYDRGVGNTIYF. Here the CDR3 DNA reads TGTGCCAGCAGCCAGTACGACAGGGGAGTAGGAAACACCATATATTTT.

In this sample, this clonotype turned up a few times. This chain links TRBV28 with TRBJ1-5; D gene ambiguous. Trimming cost V 2 bases and J 1 base, with 12 bases left between them. Germline CDR1 and CDR2: MDHEN and SYDVKM. CDR3 length: 16 residues. The DNA for the CDR3 is TGTGCCAGCAGTTTAGTGGGGTCGGCGAGCAATCAGCCCCAGCATTTT. Protein product: CASSLVGSASNQPQHF.

This clonotype was counted only a few times. CDR3 sequence reads: CASSLARGGYTF. The CDR3 region has the DNA TGTGCCAGCAGTTTAGCCCGGGGAGGCTACACCTTC. The rearrangement uses TRBV12-3 or TRBV12-4 and TRBJ1-2; D call uncertain. The CDR3 extends over 12 amino acids. The V gene lost 0 bases and the J gene lost 8 bases, with 7 bases spanning the gap.

The sample holds a few counts of this clonotype. The chain links TRBV12-3 or TRBV12-4 to TRBJ2-6; D is ambiguous. V was shortened by 10 bases and J by 2 bases, with 12 bases between the two germline ends. This CDR3 has 14 amino acids. CDR3 DNA sequence: TGTGCCACCGGTCGAGCCCCTGGGGCCAACGTCCTGACTTTC. Residues: CATGRAPGANVLTF.

This chain links TRBV12-3 or TRBV12-4 with TRBJ1-1, with 7 bases lining up with TRBD1. The CDR3 contains 14 residues. J gave up 5 bases and V 6 bases, and 9 bases lay outside the gene matches. The CDR3 DNA follows: TGTGCCAGCAGGCCCGACAGGGTCGGGACTGAAGCTTTCTTT. Residues: CASRPDRVGTEAFF.

This chain joins TRBV4-1 and TRBJ2-5; the match to TRBD1 covers 9 bases. Germline V lookup: CDR1 MGHRA, CDR2 YSYEKL. V lost 4 bases and J lost 5; bases outside the gene matches: 11. The CDR3 runs to 16 residues. The CDR3 DNA reads as TGCGCCAGCAGCCTTGGGACAGGGCGAGTTAGTGAGACCCAGTACTTC. Its protein is CASSLGTGRVSETQYF.

This clonotype appeared many times. CDR3: CASSQRTDTQYF. The CDR3 DNA sequence: TGTGCCAGCAGCCAGCGCACAGATACGCAGTATTTT. V usage is TRBV7-2 and J usage is TRBJ2-3; D call uncertain. Trimming took 5 bases from V and 1 from J, leaving 4 bases between them. CDR3 length: 12 residues. Germline V gene lookup returns CDR1 SGHTA and CDR2 FQGNSA.

The chain is built from TRBV19 and TRBJ2-1; the match to TRBD2 covers 16 bases. With 5 bases clipped from V and 9 bases from J, the junction kept 13 bases outside the gene matches. The CDR3 runs 18 residues. The V gene's germline CDR1 is LNHDA and CDR2 SQIVND (reference sequence). The CDR3 here is CASSRPGLAGGPVAEQFF. The CDR3 nucleotides read TGTGCCAGTAGTCGACCGGGACTAGCGGGAGGGCCTGTGGCTGAGCAGTTCTTC.

At least ten counts were recorded for this clonotype. V gene TRBV7-2 combines with J gene TRBJ2-7; D gene ambiguous. CDR3 length: 13 amino acids. Germline V lookup: CDR1 SGHTA, CDR2 FQGNSA. V lost 5 bases, J lost 0 bases, and 8 bases lay in between. The CDR3 reads CASSVMSSYEQYF. The DNA for the CDR3 is TGTGCCAGCAGCGTGATGAGCTCCTACGAGCAGTACTTC.

V is TRBV6-6 and J is TRBJ1-1; D gene unclear. Germline V lookup: CDR1 MNHNY, CDR2 SVGAGI (reference sequence). V dropped 5 bases and J dropped 7 bases, with 14 bases sitting between them. The CDR3 length is 13 residues. CDR3: CASSADYGIEAFF. The DNA for the CDR3 is TGTGCCAGCAGTGCTGACTACGGAATTGAAGCTTTCTTT.

This clonotype was recorded a few times. The V and J genes are TRBV4-2 and TRBJ2-7, with D perhaps TRBD2 (5 bases). This CDR3 has 13 amino acids. Trimming pared 4 bases from V and 2 bases from J, leaving 9 bases between. CDR1 is LGHNA, CDR2 YNFKEQ, per germline. CDR3 coding DNA: TGTGCCAGCAGCCCGACTACTACCTACGAGCAGTACTTC. Translated: CASSPTTTYEQYF.

V gene TRBV5-5 combines with J gene TRBJ2-5, with TRBD1 identical over 11 bases. With V trimmed by 0 bases and J by 4 bases, 5 bases remained unmatched. Germline CDR1 SGHKS, CDR2 YYEKEE (reference sequence). The CDR3 covers 16 residues. CDR3: CASSLGLGQGGETQYF. The DNA of the CDR3 is TGTGCCAGCAGCTTGGGGCTGGGACAGGGGGGAGAGACCCAGTACTTC.

This chain joins TRBV4-2 and TRBJ2-7; TRBD2 matches at 10 bases. With 4 bases clipped from V and 3 bases from J, the junction kept 12 bases outside the gene matches. Germline CDR1 is LGHNA and CDR2 is YNFKEQ. This CDR3 comprises 17 residues. The chain's CDR3 is CASSLRPGTSAYYEQYF. The CDR3 DNA reads TGTGCCAGCAGCCTGCGTCCCGGGACTAGCGCCTACTACGAGCAGTACTTC.

The chain recombines TRBV5-4 with TRBJ2-1; a possible D gene is TRBD2 (6 bases). This CDR3 comprises 13 residues. Germline loops: CDR1 SGHNT, CDR2 YYREEE (reference sequence). V lost 1 base and J lost 9, with 11 bases in between. The CDR3 is CASSLHQEGEQFF. In DNA form, the CDR3 reads TGTGCCAGCAGCTTGCATCAGGAGGGTGAGCAGTTCTTC. Full variable domain (outside the CDR3, taken from reference TRBV5-4 and TRBJ2-1): ETGVTQSPTHLIKTRGQQVTLRCSSQSGHNTVSWYQQALGQGPQFIFQYYREEENGRGNFPPRFSGLQFPNYSSELNVNALELDDSALYLCASSLHQEGEQFFGPGTRLTVL.

Many counts were recorded for this clonotype. The rearrangement uses TRBV7-2 and TRBJ2-7; TRBD1 aligns across 9 bases. The germline gives CDR1 SGHTA, CDR2 FQGNSA. The CDR3 covers 14 residues. V dropped 5 bases and J dropped 2; count of bases not matched to a gene: 4. This CDR3 is CASSTRDRAYEQYF. In nucleotides, the CDR3 is TGTGCCAGCAGCACCCGGGACAGGGCCTACGAGCAGTACTTC.

Points on this clonotype: It may be a read error: a sequence one base away is much more abundant. It is likely a read error, because the conserved phenylalanine at the end of the CDR3 is missing. This chain's CDR3 is CASRPSRTGANSPLHC. Here the CDR3 DNA reads TGTGCCAGCAGGCCGTCGAGGACAGGTGCTAATTCACCCCTCCACTGT. This chain uses TRBV12-3 or TRBV12-4 with TRBJ1-6, with 7 nucleotides matching TRBD1. The CDR3 loop spans 16 amino acids. V lost 6 bases to trimming and J lost 6 bases; unmatched junction nucleotides: 11.

The chain has TRBV5-4 and TRBJ2-1, with TRBD2 matching 14 bases. V was pared by 0 bases and J by 8 bases, with 7 bases of the junction left unmatched. CDR3 length: 17 amino acids. Germline loops: CDR1 SGHNT, CDR2 YYREEE (reference sequence). CDR3 coding DNA: TGTGCCAGCAGCTTGGGGGGACTAGCGGGAGTAAGGGATGAGCAGTTCTTC. It specifies CASSLGGLAGVRDEQFF.

This clonotype was seen repeatedly, ten times or more. J is TRBJ1-4 and V is TRBV7-2; D call uncertain. This CDR3 contains 17 residues. CDR1 SGHTA and CDR2 FQGNSA come from the germline V gene. Trimming removed 5 bases at V and 0 bases at J, with 16 bases between. The CDR3 DNA sequence: TGTGCCAGCAGCCTCCAATCCCCATCTGCAACTAATGAAAAACTGTTTTTT. Its translation: CASSLQSPSATNEKLFF.

This chain uses TRBV2 with TRBJ1-3; no definite D call. CDR3 size: 15 residues. V was trimmed by 6 bases and J by 0 bases, leaving 12 bases between them. The germline gives CDR1 SNHLY, CDR2 FYNNEI. The CDR3 DNA sequence: TGTGCCAGCAGCAAAAACGCCGCCTCTGGAAACACCATATATTTT. Translating gives CASSKNAASGNTIYF.

The CDR3 spells CASSRTGGDSNQPQHF. CDR3 DNA sequence: TGTGCCAGCTCACGGACAGGAGGGGATAGCAATCAGCCCCAGCATTTT. The chain is built from TRBV18 and TRBJ1-5, with TRBD1 identical over 7 bases. This CDR3 is built from 16 residues. Trimming removed 4 bases from V and 0 bases from J; junction bases left unmatched: 6. Germline V gene data show CDR1 as KGHSH and CDR2 as LQKENI.

This clonotype was counted at least ten times. The chain combines TRBV7-2 with TRBJ1-2; D possibly corresponds to TRBD1 (6 bases). Per the germline V gene, CDR1 is SGHTA and CDR2 is FQGNSA. The CDR3 extends over 14 amino acids. Trimming took 5 bases from V and 7 from J, leaving 17 bases between them. CDR3 nucleotide sequence: TGTGCCAGCAGCGCCCAAACAGGGAGGAGTGGCTACACCTTC. The encoded protein is CASSAQTGRSGYTF.

V and J are TRBV28 and TRBJ2-3; D might be TRBD1 or TRBD2, each matching 5 bases. From germline, CDR1 is MDHEN and CDR2 SYDVKM. CDR3 length: 15 residues. V lost 8 bases, J lost 5 bases, and 20 bases lay in between. This chain's CDR3 is CASEPGRLIEDTQYF. The CDR3 DNA follows: TGTGCCAGCGAGCCGGGACGACTCATAGAAGATACGCAGTATTTT.

This clonotype has just one count. In DNA form, the CDR3 reads TGCAGTGCTGCCCCACAGATGAACACTGAAGCTTTCTTT. Translating gives CSAAPQMNTEAFF. V and J are TRBV20-1 and TRBJ1-1; D is unclear. The ends were cut back, 5 bases at V and 0 bases at J, with 10 bases in the middle. Germline values: CDR1 DFQATT, CDR2 SNEGSKA (reference sequence). The CDR3 runs to 13 residues.